This is a list of T cell receptor beta chains from one sample in a study of T cells in Graves' hyperthyroidism and ophthalmopathy. TCRdb itself ran the multiplex PCR reads through MiXCR, one entry per CDR3 protein. The top ten hold roughly 49% of the sample, which has some 490,000 distinct CDR3 sequences, 20% to 25% seen once. The sequencing input was blood. These receptors all come from a woman in her seventies with Graves' ophthalmopathy. Each CDR3 is given with its conserved first and last residue. Each record gives: clone size, V gene, D gene, J gene, CDR3 DNA, CDR3 protein. D genes are given only for firm matches. Size is stated for part of the rows, as once, few or many counts, or as a class when the clone is expanded.

abundance: NA; v_gene: TRBV9; d_gene: NA; j_gene: TRBJ1-3; CDR3nt: TGTGCCAGCAGCGTAGCGGTGGGTTACACCATATATTTT; CDR3aa: CASSVAVGYTIYF
abundance: many; v_gene: TRBV18; d_gene: NA; j_gene: TRBJ2-5; CDR3nt: TGTGCCAGCAGTCGTGACAGGCAAGAGACCCAGTACTTC; CDR3aa: CASSRDRQETQYF
abundance: NA; v_gene: TRBV12-3/TRBV12-4; d_gene: TRBD2; j_gene: TRBJ2-2; CDR3nt: TGTGCCAGCAGTTTAGCGCTAGGCATCAGAGCGGGGGCGAACACCGGGGAGCTGTTTTTT; CDR3aa: CASSLALGIRAGANTGELFF
abundance: few; v_gene: TRBV27; d_gene: NA; j_gene: TRBJ2-1; CDR3nt: TGTGCCAGCAGTTTATCATCCCAGCGGGTAAACAATGAGCAGTTCTTC; CDR3aa: CASSLSSQRVNNEQFF
abundance: NA; v_gene: TRBV7-9; d_gene: NA; j_gene: TRBJ2-1; CDR3nt: TGTGCCAGCAGCTTATTACGGGATCTTGGGGATGAGCAGTTCTTC; CDR3aa: CASSLLRDLGDEQFF
abundance: NA; v_gene: TRBV19; d_gene: NA; j_gene: TRBJ1-5; CDR3nt: TGTGCCAGTAGTATGGCGGCCTATAGCAATCAGCCCCAGCATTTT; CDR3aa: CASSMAAYSNQPQHF
abundance: few; v_gene: TRBV2; d_gene: NA; j_gene: TRBJ2-5; CDR3nt: TGTGCCAGCAGGACAGACCAAGAGACCCAGTACTTC; CDR3aa: CASRTDQETQYF
abundance: few; v_gene: TRBV28; d_gene: TRBD1; j_gene: TRBJ1-2; CDR3nt: TGTGCCAGCAGTTTTCCCCCAGGGGGTGGCTATGGCTACACCTTC; CDR3aa: CASSFPPGGGYGYTF
abundance: NA; v_gene: TRBV30; d_gene: NA; j_gene: TRBJ1-1; CDR3nt: TGTGCCTGGGGAATGGGGCAGATTATATCTGAAGCTTTCTTT; CDR3aa: CAWGMGQIISEAFF
abundance: NA; v_gene: TRBV19; d_gene: NA; j_gene: TRBJ1-1; CDR3nt: TGTGCCAGTAGTATAGACTGGGCAGACACTGAAGCTTTCTTT; CDR3aa: CASSIDWADTEAFF
abundance: NA; v_gene: TRBV12-3/TRBV12-4; d_gene: NA; j_gene: TRBJ1-4; CDR3nt: TGTGCCAGCACTAGAAAGGGGGGGGGGAATGAAAAACTGTTTTTT; CDR3aa: CASTRKGGGNEKLFF
abundance: many; v_gene: TRBV12-3/TRBV12-4; d_gene: TRBD1; j_gene: TRBJ1-1; CDR3nt: TGTGCCAGCAGGGGGACAGGGGGTCAGGAAGCTTTCTTT; CDR3aa: CASRGTGGQEAFF
abundance: few; v_gene: TRBV27; d_gene: TRBD2; j_gene: TRBJ2-5; CDR3nt: TGTGCCAGCAGTCTTCGGACTAGCGGGAAGAGGGGGGAGACCCAGTACTTC; CDR3aa: CASSLRTSGKRGETQYF
abundance: many; v_gene: TRBV28; d_gene: TRBD1; j_gene: TRBJ2-7; CDR3nt: TGTGCCAGCAAGCTACAGGGGGCTATCGCCTACGAGCAGTACTTC; CDR3aa: CASKLQGAIAYEQYF
abundance: NA; v_gene: TRBV27; d_gene: NA; j_gene: TRBJ1-2; CDR3nt: TGTGCCAGCAGTTTATCCCGGACGGGGATTTATGGCTACACCTTC; CDR3aa: CASSLSRTGIYGYTF
abundance: many; v_gene: TRBV5-1; d_gene: NA; j_gene: TRBJ2-3; CDR3nt: TGCGCCAGCAGCACAGGGAGTTCTACGCAGTATTTT; CDR3aa: CASSTGSSTQYF
abundance: few; v_gene: TRBV29-1; d_gene: NA; j_gene: TRBJ2-5; CDR3nt: TGCAGCGTTGGAGCTGGGGGGACGGTTTTAGGGACCCAGTACTTC; CDR3aa: CSVGAGGTVLGTQYF
abundance: NA; v_gene: TRBV7-3; d_gene: TRBD2; j_gene: TRBJ2-1; CDR3nt: TGTGCCAGCAGCTTAAACTCTCTAGCGGGAGGAATGTTCTTC; CDR3aa: CASSLNSLAGGMFF
abundance: many; v_gene: TRBV5-1; d_gene: TRBD2; j_gene: TRBJ2-1; CDR3nt: TGTGCCAGCAGTTTAGCGGGGGGAACCTACAATGAGCAGTTCTTC; CDR3aa: CASSLAGGTYNEQFF
abundance: NA; v_gene: TRBV3-1; d_gene: NA; j_gene: TRBJ2-1; CDR3nt: TGTGCCAGCAGCCAAGACGGCAGGGCTTCCTACAATGAGCAGTTCTTC; CDR3aa: CASSQDGRASYNEQFF
abundance: few; v_gene: TRBV6-6; d_gene: NA; j_gene: TRBJ1-2; CDR3nt: TGTGCCAGCAGTTACTCGAGTAGTCTGGGCTCTGGCTACACCTTC; CDR3aa: CASSYSSSLGSGYTF
abundance: NA; v_gene: TRBV28; d_gene: TRBD1; j_gene: TRBJ2-1; CDR3nt: TGTGCCAGCAGTTCCCGACAGGGGACGTGGAATGAGCAGTTCTTC; CDR3aa: CASSSRQGTWNEQFF
abundance: once; v_gene: TRBV25-1; d_gene: TRBD1; j_gene: TRBJ2-2; CDR3nt: TGTGCCAGCAGTGAATCGGGGACAGGGAACACCGGGGAGCTGTTTTTT; CDR3aa: CASSESGTGNTGELFF
abundance: NA; v_gene: TRBV12-5; d_gene: NA; j_gene: TRBJ1-5; CDR3nt: TGTGCTAGTGGTTTTTCCGGGACACTTCAGGGTCAGCCCCAGCATTTT; CDR3aa: CASGFSGTLQGQPQHF
abundance: NA; v_gene: TRBV3-1; d_gene: TRBD2; j_gene: TRBJ2-2; CDR3nt: TGTGCCAGCAGCCAAGCGGCTAGCGGGAACACCGGGGAGCTGTTTTTT; CDR3aa: CASSQAASGNTGELFF
abundance: few; v_gene: TRBV12-3/TRBV12-4; d_gene: NA; j_gene: TRBJ1-4; CDR3nt: TGTGCCAGCAGTCACAAACGACAGCCACCAACTAATGAAAAACTGTTTTTT; CDR3aa: CASSHKRQPPTNEKLFF
abundance: many; v_gene: TRBV7-3; d_gene: TRBD2; j_gene: TRBJ2-5; CDR3nt: TGTGCCAGCAGCTTATCCTCTTCTAGCGGGGGGACCCAGTACTTC; CDR3aa: CASSLSSSSGGTQYF
abundance: NA; v_gene: TRBV18; d_gene: NA; j_gene: TRBJ2-5; CDR3nt: TGTGCCAGCTCACCACCGGTGGTGGATCAAGAGACCCAGTACTTC; CDR3aa: CASSPPVVDQETQYF
abundance: few; v_gene: TRBV18; d_gene: NA; j_gene: TRBJ1-6; CDR3nt: TGTGCCAGCTCACCAGCAGAGGGTAATTCACCCCTCCACTTT; CDR3aa: CASSPAEGNSPLHF
abundance: few; v_gene: TRBV20-1; d_gene: TRBD2; j_gene: TRBJ2-1; CDR3nt: TGCAGTGCTCCAGGGGAGATAGCGGGAGGTAGGAATGAGCAGTTCTTC; CDR3aa: CSAPGEIAGGRNEQFF
abundance: once; v_gene: TRBV28; d_gene: TRBD2; j_gene: TRBJ2-1; CDR3nt: TGTGCCAGCAGTTCGGGGGGGCGACAGGACAATGAGCAGTTCTTC; CDR3aa: CASSSGGRQDNEQFF
abundance: NA; v_gene: TRBV28; d_gene: NA; j_gene: TRBJ2-5; CDR3nt: TGTGCCAGCAGTTTGCGGGGAAAGGGGCAAGAGACCCAGTACTTC; CDR3aa: CASSLRGKGQETQYF
abundance: NA; v_gene: TRBV24-1; d_gene: NA; j_gene: TRBJ2-1; CDR3nt: TGTGCCACCAGTGACCCACGTACAACCCGCTCCTACAATGAGCAGTTCTTC; CDR3aa: CATSDPRTTRSYNEQFF
abundance: many; v_gene: TRBV28; d_gene: TRBD1; j_gene: TRBJ2-1; CDR3nt: TGTGCCAGCAGTCAAACCGGACAGGGGGCTCATGAGCAGTTCTTC; CDR3aa: CASSQTGQGAHEQFF
abundance: few; v_gene: TRBV24-1; d_gene: TRBD2; j_gene: TRBJ2-3; CDR3nt: TGTGCCACCAGTGATGTGGCGGGAGTTATAGATACGCAGTATTTT; CDR3aa: CATSDVAGVIDTQYF
abundance: few; v_gene: TRBV3-1; d_gene: NA; j_gene: TRBJ2-7; CDR3nt: TGTGCCAGCAGCCAATCGGCGGGCCTCGAGCAGTACTTC; CDR3aa: CASSQSAGLEQYF
abundance: few; v_gene: TRBV11-3; d_gene: TRBD1; j_gene: TRBJ2-2; CDR3nt: TGTGCCAGCAGCTTCTACCGACAGGGGAACACCGGGGAGCTGTTTTTT; CDR3aa: CASSFYRQGNTGELFF
abundance: NA; v_gene: TRBV19; d_gene: TRBD2; j_gene: TRBJ2-2; CDR3nt: TGTGCCAGTAGTAGGGGATTGGGACTAGCGATGAACACCGGGGAGCTGTTTTTT; CDR3aa: CASSRGLGLAMNTGELFF
abundance: NA; v_gene: TRBV10-3; d_gene: TRBD1; j_gene: TRBJ1-2; CDR3nt: TGTGCCATCAGTGGACAGGGGGGCAACTATGGCTACACCTTC; CDR3aa: CAISGQGGNYGYTF
abundance: NA; v_gene: TRBV11-2; d_gene: TRBD2; j_gene: TRBJ2-5; CDR3nt: TGTGCCAGCAGCCTCCCCGTGGCTAGCGGGTGGGGAGTTGAGACCCAGTACTTC; CDR3aa: CASSLPVASGWGVETQYF